Listed below are T cell receptor beta chains from one sample, sequenced in a study of radiotherapy plus CTLA-4 blockade in lung cancer. TCRdb's copy holds only in-frame clones and misses some; the assay was immunoSEQ multiplex PCR. Counted here are 45,000 or so clones, approximately 79% occurring once; the ten biggest clones make up around 8%. Sequenced material: peripheral blood, taken from a patient treated with radiotherapy plus ipilimumab. The receptors shown here come from a human donor with non-small cell lung cancer who had stable disease on radiotherapy plus ipilimumab. CDR3s include the opening cysteine and the closing phenylalanine or tryptophan. Fields, in order: V gene, D gene, clone size, J gene, CDR3 DNA, CDR3 protein. The D gene is left open where the match is weak. The listing skips clone size in some rows; elsewhere it reads once, few, many or a size class.

V gene: TRBV10-3
D gene: TRBD1
clone size: -
J gene: TRBJ1-4
CDR3 DNA: TGTGCCATCAGTGAGTCGTCGTTTGGTGCCAGGGGGCGGATGAGATCTGAAAAACTGTTTTTT
CDR3 protein: CAISESSFGARGRMRSEKLFF

V gene: TRBV2
D gene: TRBD1
clone size: few
J gene: TRBJ2-3
CDR3 DNA: TGTGCCAGCGTTCCCGGGACAGGGGGTACAGATACGCAGTATTTT
CDR3 protein: CASVPGTGGTDTQYF

V gene: TRBV7-3
D gene: -
clone size: -
J gene: TRBJ2-1
CDR3 DNA: TGTGCCAGCAGCTTAGGGCCCCCCTACAATGAGCAGTTCTTC
CDR3 protein: CASSLGPPYNEQFF

V gene: TRBV6-5
D gene: -
clone size: -
J gene: TRBJ1-1
CDR3 DNA: TGTGCCAGCAGTACCAGGGACGGCTGGAACACTGAAGCTTTCTTT
CDR3 protein: CASSTRDGWNTEAFF

V gene: TRBV5-6
D gene: -
clone size: -
J gene: TRBJ2-5
CDR3 DNA: TGTGCCAGCAGCTTGGGGTCAGGAGAGACCCAGTACTTC
CDR3 protein: CASSLGSGETQYF

V gene: TRBV15
D gene: -
clone size: -
J gene: TRBJ1-2
CDR3 DNA: TGTGCCACTGCACCTGGGGGGGGCAAGGAGGGTGGCTACACCTTC
CDR3 protein: CATAPGGGKEGGYTF

V gene: TRBV2
D gene: -
clone size: -
J gene: TRBJ1-5
CDR3 DNA: TGTGCCAGCAGTGTTGGGGGAAATCAGCCCCAGCATTTT
CDR3 protein: CASSVGGNQPQHF

V gene: TRBV10-3
D gene: -
clone size: -
J gene: TRBJ1-4
CDR3 DNA: TGTGCCATCAGGGCCGGGACGGATAATGAAAAACTGTTTTTT
CDR3 protein: CAIRAGTDNEKLFF

V gene: TRBV9
D gene: TRBD2
clone size: -
J gene: TRBJ2-7
CDR3 DNA: TGTGCCAGCAGCGTGGGAACTGGACTAGCCGAAACCGCCTACGAGCAGTACTTC
CDR3 protein: CASSVGTGLAETAYEQYF

V gene: TRBV6-6
D gene: -
clone size: -
J gene: TRBJ2-1
CDR3 DNA: TGTGCCAGCAGTTCCGGCGCGCGGGAGCAGTTCTTC
CDR3 protein: CASSSGAREQFF

V gene: TRBV19
D gene: TRBD1
clone size: -
J gene: TRBJ2-2
CDR3 DNA: TGTGCCAGTAGCAGGGGGCAGGGTTTCGGGGAGCTGTTTTTT
CDR3 protein: CASSRGQGFGELFF

V gene: TRBV9
D gene: TRBD2
clone size: -
J gene: TRBJ2-1
CDR3 DNA: TGTGCCAGCAGCGTAGTGGCGGGGGGAACGATTAGCTCCTACAATGAGCAGTTCTTC
CDR3 protein: CASSVVAGGTISSYNEQFF

V gene: TRBV30
D gene: -
clone size: -
J gene: TRBJ1-1
CDR3 DNA: TGTGCCTGGAGTGAAGCGGGGGGCCTACGGTGGACTGAAGCTTTCTTT
CDR3 protein: CAWSEAGGLRWTEAFF

V gene: TRBV7-2
D gene: -
clone size: -
J gene: TRBJ2-3
CDR3 DNA: TGTGCCAGCAGTTTCATCGGTCATCCGCAGTATTTT
CDR3 protein: CASSFIGHPQYF

V gene: TRBV6-1
D gene: -
clone size: -
J gene: TRBJ2-1
CDR3 DNA: TGTGCCGGAGGTGTTAAGAGAGTGGGGAATGAGCAGTTCTTC
CDR3 protein: CAGGVKRVGNEQFF

V gene: TRBV5-1
D gene: TRBD1
clone size: -
J gene: TRBJ1-5
CDR3 DNA: TGCGCCAGCAGCCCTTTGGGACAGGGAAGCAATCAGCCCCAGCATTTT
CDR3 protein: CASSPLGQGSNQPQHF

V gene: TRBV7-8
D gene: TRBD1
clone size: once
J gene: TRBJ1-3
CDR3 DNA: TGTGCCAGCAGCTTAGCTGGGGGACAGGCCCCGGGAAACACCATATATTTT
CDR3 protein: CASSLAGGQAPGNTIYF

V gene: TRBV30
D gene: -
clone size: -
J gene: TRBJ1-5
CDR3 DNA: TGTGCCTGGAGTGTCGGGGATCAGCCCCAGCATTTT
CDR3 protein: CAWSVGDQPQHF

V gene: TRBV2
D gene: -
clone size: -
J gene: TRBJ2-1
CDR3 DNA: TGTGCCAGCAGTGGGCACGGCAGCGAGCAGTTCTTC
CDR3 protein: CASSGHGSEQFF

V gene: TRBV6-5
D gene: -
clone size: -
J gene: TRBJ1-4
CDR3 DNA: TGTGCCAGCAGTTCATACAGAACAACTAATGAAAAACTGTTTTTT
CDR3 protein: CASSSYRTTNEKLFF

V gene: TRBV4-3
D gene: -
clone size: -
J gene: TRBJ2-1
CDR3 DNA: TGCGCCAGCAGCCAAATAATAGGGGGTAGTGAGCAGTTCTTC
CDR3 protein: CASSQIIGGSEQFF

V gene: TRBV10-3
D gene: -
clone size: few
J gene: TRBJ1-5
CDR3 DNA: TGTGCCATCAGTGAGGGACAGATCAATAGCAATCAGCCCCAGCATTTT
CDR3 protein: CAISEGQINSNQPQHF

V gene: TRBV2
D gene: TRBD1
clone size: -
J gene: TRBJ1-2
CDR3 DNA: TGTGCCAGCAGTGAACAGGGGGCATATGGCTACACCTTC
CDR3 protein: CASSEQGAYGYTF

V gene: TRBV5-1
D gene: TRBD2
clone size: -
J gene: TRBJ2-2
CDR3 DNA: TGCGCCAGCAGCAAGACTAGCGGGGGAGTGAACACCGGGGAGCTGTTTTTT
CDR3 protein: CASSKTSGGVNTGELFF

V gene: TRBV7-2
D gene: -
clone size: -
J gene: TRBJ2-5
CDR3 DNA: TGTGCCAGCAGCTTTCGCCTAACAGAGACCCAGTACTTC
CDR3 protein: CASSFRLTETQYF